Listed here are 12 T cell receptor beta chains from one sample, sequenced in a study of OX40 agonist ivuxolimab in advanced cancers. Only in-frame clones appear in the TCRdb table, and some are missing; sequencing was by immunoSEQ multiplex PCR. The sample lists tens of thousands of clones, roughly 87% occurring once. This specimen consisted of CD4+ or CD8+ T cells sorted from blood, obtained in a trial of the OX40 agonist ivuxolimab. The receptors were sampled from an adult with an advanced solid tumor such as melanoma, head and neck, liver or kidney cancer.

The genes are TRBV11-2 and TRBJ2-5; 9 positions match TRBD2. The V and J ends lost 8 bases and 2 bases, in that order; junction bases with no gene match: 12. This CDR3 has 16 residues. CDR1 and CDR2 (germline): SGHAT, FQNNGV. The CDR3 bases are TGTGCCAGCCAGCCTGGGAGAGCGGGGGGACAAGAGACCCAGTACTTC. Amino acid sequence: CASQPGRAGGQETQYF.

The CDR3 nucleotides are TGCGCCAGCAGCTTGGCGGGTCCGGTAAACGAGCAGTACTTC. It encodes CASSLAGPVNEQYF. The chain carries TRBV5-1 and TRBJ2-7; D gene uncertain. Germline V gene lookup returns CDR1 SGHRS and CDR2 YFSETQ. The CDR3 is 14 residues long. V dropped 0 bases and J dropped 5 bases, with 12 bases sitting between them.

The gene calls are TRBV27 and TRBJ1-1; D unresolved. Trimming took off 5 bases at V and 0 bases at J, with 16 bases between the two ends. CDR1 and CDR2 from the germline V gene are MNHEY and SMNVEV (reference sequence). This CDR3 is 16 amino acids long. CDR3 sequence (DNA): TGTGCCAGCAGTCCTAGAGGGTCCGTGATGAACACTGAAGCTTTCTTT. Amino acids: CASSPRGSVMNTEAFF.

The chain has TRBV7-2 and TRBJ1-2; D remains ambiguous. Germline-derived CDR1 and CDR2 are SGHTA and FQGNSA. Between the trimmed V and J ends, which lost 2 bases and 8 bases, there was a span of 12 bases. The CDR3 runs 13 residues. CDR3 amino acids: CASSLRQKGGYTF. In DNA form, the CDR3 reads TGTGCCAGCAGCTTACGGCAGAAGGGCGGCTACACCTTC.

This clone was observed a few times. The chain combines TRBV6-1 with TRBJ1-2; D gene uncertain. Germline CDR1 is MNHNS and CDR2 is SASEGT. This CDR3 contains 11 residues. V dropped 8 bases and J dropped 4 bases, with 8 bases sitting between them. The CDR3 sequence is CASATGYGYTF. The CDR3 region has the DNA TGTGCCAGCGCCACCGGCTATGGCTACACCTTC.

The CDR3 DNA reads TGTGCCAGCAGTCTTGACAGCTACTATGGCTACACCTTC. As protein: CASSLDSYYGYTF. The gene calls are TRBV2 and TRBJ1-2, with a weak D call TRBD1 (5 bases). CDR3 size: 13 residues. Germline CDR1 SNHLY, CDR2 FYNNEI. V shed 5 bases and J shed 3 bases, with 10 bases lying between them.

V and J are TRBV6-9 and TRBJ2-7; weak D call: TRBD1 (8 bases). Germline V gene data show CDR1 as MNHGY and CDR2 as SVAAGI. V was shortened by 3 bases and J by 3 bases, with 12 bases between the two germline ends. CDR3 length: 14 amino acids. CDR3 protein: CASSYTGGVYEQYF. The CDR3 DNA is TGTGCCAGCAGTTACACAGGGGGGGTCTACGAGCAGTACTTC.

The J gene is TRBJ2-3, the V gene TRBV27; D is tentatively TRBD1 or TRBD2 (5 bases each). The CDR3 extends over 13 amino acids. Germline CDR1 reads MNHEY; CDR2 reads SMNVEV (reference sequence). V was clipped by 3 bases and J by 6 bases, with 10 bases between them. CDR3 amino acids: CASSFREGDTQYF. DNA of the CDR3: TGTGCCAGCAGTTTCCGTGAGGGGGATACGCAGTATTTT.

The CDR3 spells CASSARPPYEQYF. The CDR3 DNA sequence: TGTGCCAGCAGCGCCCGACCCCCCTACGAGCAGTACTTC. V is TRBV14 and J is TRBJ2-7; D remains unclear. CDR3 length equals 13 residues. The germline V gene has CDR1 SGHDN and CDR2 FVKESK. Trimming cost V 5 bases and J 2 bases, with 10 bases left between them.

The table lists this clone with a count of one. The V gene is TRBV2, the J gene TRBJ1-6; TRBD1 is a possible D gene (5 bases). Per germline, CDR1 SNHLY and CDR2 FYNNEI. CDR3 length: 14 residues. With 7 bases removed from V and 5 bases from J, the gap between germline ends came to 12 bases. The CDR3 spells CASKGRVNNSPLHF. CDR3 DNA: TGTGCCAGCAAGGGCAGGGTCAATAATTCACCCCTCCACTTT.

The chain links TRBV5-4 to TRBJ2-1; possibly TRBD1 or TRBD2 for D (5 bases each). CDR1 and CDR2 (germline): SGHNT, YYREEE (reference sequence). The ends were cut back, 0 bases at V and 8 bases at J, with 21 bases in the middle. The CDR3 consists of 17 residues. The CDR3 reads CASSLDGGTATLYEQFF. CDR3 sequence (DNA): TGTGCCAGCAGCTTGGACGGTGGGACCGCCACCCTCTATGAGCAGTTCTTC.

This clone was observed a single time. CDR3 nucleotide sequence: TGTGCCAGCAGCCTCTCGTCCCCACCTAATCAGCCCCAGCATTTT. As protein: CASSLSSPPNQPQHF. This chain uses TRBV6-1 with TRBJ1-5; no firm D call. This CDR3 has 15 amino acids. Looked up from germline, CDR1 is MNHNS and CDR2 is SASEGT. Deletions cut 6 bases from V and 4 bases from J, with 16 bases between.